A single sample gave rise to the 30 T cell receptor beta chains below, sequenced in a study of T cells and Merkel cell carcinoma outcomes. The table came from immunoSEQ multiplex PCR; TCRdb's copy has only in-frame clones and leaves some out. Of about 4,000 clones listed, 85% to 95% are singletons. Sequencing was done on a sample of tumor tissue from Merkel cell carcinoma. These receptors were obtained from a human donor with Merkel cell carcinoma.

CDR3 in DNA: TGTGCCAGCTCTCTTCCAGCGGATACGCAGTATTTT. Protein sequence: CASSLPADTQYF. The rearrangement uses TRBV18 and TRBJ2-3; D is uncertain. Trimming left V 6 bases short and J 6 bases short, with 10 bases between. The germline V gene encodes CDR1 KGHSH and CDR2 LQKENI. The CDR3 contains 12 residues. The full variable domain, its missing parts supplied by reference TRBV18 and TRBJ2-3, is NAGVMQNPRHLVRRRGQEARLRCSPMKGHSHVYWYRQLPEEGLKFMVYLQKENIIDESGMPKERFSAEFPKEGPSILRIQQVVRGDSAAYFCASSLPADTQYFGPGTRLTVL.

This clone appeared once. The chain employs TRBV5-6 and TRBJ2-7; D remains unclear. This CDR3 comprises 13 residues. The germline V and J ends were trimmed by 3 bases and 2 bases, with 9 bases remaining between them. Germline V gene lookup returns CDR1 SGHDT and CDR2 YYEEEE. The CDR3 is CASSSRTPYEQYF. For the CDR3, the DNA is TGTGCCAGCAGCTCCAGAACCCCCTACGAGCAGTACTTC.

V and J are TRBV7-9 and TRBJ2-1, with a tentative D call TRBD2 (5 bases). The germline CDR1 and CDR2 sequences are SEHNR and FQNEAQ (reference sequence). With 5 bases removed from V and 9 bases from J, the gap between germline ends came to 26 bases. This CDR3 is built from 17 residues. This CDR3 reads CASSARPTNFKGGEQFF. The CDR3 region has the DNA TGTGCCAGCAGCGCAAGACCGACTAACTTTAAGGGTGGTGAGCAGTTCTTC.

The genes are TRBV5-6 and TRBJ1-5; D is possibly TRBD1 (5 bases). Germline-derived CDR1 and CDR2 are SGHDT and YYEEEE. V dropped 4 bases and J dropped 6 bases, with 14 bases sitting between them. The CDR3 covers 14 residues. Written as DNA, the CDR3 is TGTGCCAGCAGCCCCGGGGGGGTCAGTCAGCCCCAGCATTTT. Its protein is CASSPGGVSQPQHF.

This chain uses TRBV5-1 with TRBJ1-4; D remains unclear. The V and J ends lost 4 bases and 8 bases respectively, with 21 bases between them. Germline values: CDR1 SGHRS, CDR2 YFSETQ. CDR3 length equals 16 residues. CDR3 sequence: CASSHWLARPEEKLFF. DNA of the CDR3: TGCGCCAGCAGCCATTGGTTGGCACGCCCTGAGGAAAAACTGTTTTTT. The complete variable domain, with remaining parts taken from reference TRBV5-1 and TRBJ1-4, reads KAGVTQTPRYLIKTRGQQVTLSCSPISGHRSVSWYQQTPGQGLQFLFEYFSETQRNKGNFPGRFSGRQFSNSRSEMNVSTLELGDSALYLCASSHWLARPEEKLFFGSGTQLSVL.

This clone has just one count. The rearrangement links TRBV5-6 to TRBJ1-6; D unresolved. This CDR3 comprises 16 residues. The V end was cut by 0 bases, the J end by 6 bases, with 13 bases between. Per the germline V gene, CDR1 is SGHDT and CDR2 is YYEEEE. In DNA form, the CDR3 reads TGTGCCAGCAGCTTGGTTGGCTCCGCGGCTAATTCACCCCTCCACTTT. Translation: CASSLVGSAANSPLHF.

The chain employs TRBV10-3 and TRBJ1-2, with TRBD1 matching over 8 bases. The CDR3 runs to 15 residues. Germline V CDR1 and CDR2: ENHRY, SYGVKD. V lost 0 bases to trimming and J lost 10 bases; unmatched junction nucleotides: 10. The CDR3 nucleotides read TGTGCCATCAGTGAGTCGAGAGGGCAGGGGGCTTCCTACACCTTC. It encodes CAISESRGQGASYTF.

The chain recombines TRBV6-5 with TRBJ1-1, with 7 nucleotides matching TRBD1. The CDR3 runs 15 residues. V lost 4 bases, J lost 6 bases, and 11 bases stayed unmatched. Germline CDR1 is MNHEY and CDR2 is SVGAGI. This chain's CDR3 is CASSSGTAFWAEAFF. CDR3 coding DNA: TGTGCCAGCAGTTCCGGGACAGCCTTTTGGGCTGAAGCTTTCTTT.

This clone was picked up one time. This chain uses TRBV13 with TRBJ2-5; tentatively, D is TRBD2 (7 bases). Trimming took 3 bases from V and 4 from J, leaving 12 bases between them. Germline V gene data show CDR1 as PRHDT and CDR2 as FYEKMQ (reference sequence). There are 14 residues in the CDR3. CDR3 amino acids: CASSLGGLGETQYF. CDR3 DNA sequence: TGTGCCAGCAGCTTGGGGGGGCTCGGAGAGACCCAGTACTTC.

The chain has TRBV2 and TRBJ2-3, with 9 bases that match TRBD2. Germline V lookup: CDR1 SNHLY, CDR2 FYNNEI. The CDR3 is 15 amino acids. V trimming: 6 bases; J trimming: 6 bases; junction bases outside the gene matches: 10. DNA of the CDR3: TGTGCCAGCAGGAGGCGTAGCGGGAGAGCGGATACGCAGTATTTT. Translating it yields CASRRRSGRADTQYF.

The chain couples TRBV5-1 to TRBJ1-1; TRBD1 aligns across 7 bases. The germline V gene encodes CDR1 SGHRS and CDR2 YFSETQ. This CDR3 has 15 residues. V trimming: 4 bases; J trimming: 2 bases; junction bases outside the gene matches: 8. The CDR3 spells CASSRRGDSNTEAFF. The CDR3 nucleotides are TGCGCCAGCAGCCGGCGAGGGGACAGCAACACTGAAGCTTTCTTT.

The chain employs TRBV5-1 and TRBJ1-6; tentatively, D is TRBD1 (6 bases). The CDR3 runs 15 residues. Germline loops: CDR1 SGHRS, CDR2 YFSETQ. Trimming removed 0 bases from V and 9 bases from J, with 13 bases in between. Here the CDR3 DNA reads TGCGCCAGCAGCTTGGCACAGGGACGTGGTTCACCCCTCCACTTT. Translation: CASSLAQGRGSPLHF. The full variable domain, in which reference TRBV5-1 and TRBJ1-6 provide the parts outside the CDR3, is KAGVTQTPRYLIKTRGQQVTLSCSPISGHRSVSWYQQTPGQGLQFLFEYFSETQRNKGNFPGRFSGRQFSNSRSEMNVSTLELGDSALYLCASSLAQGRGSPLHFGNGTRLTVT.

The chain's CDR3 is CASKGSENTGELFF. The CDR3 region has the DNA TGTGCCAGCAAAGGTAGCGAGAACACCGGGGAGCTGTTTTTT. The gene calls are TRBV2 and TRBJ2-2; a possible D gene is TRBD2 (5 bases). Germline V gives CDR1 SNHLY, CDR2 FYNNEI. Trimming shortened V by 7 bases and J by 1 base, and 10 bases separated the two germline ends. The CDR3 loop spans 14 amino acids.

V usage is TRBV9 and J usage is TRBJ2-3; a weak D match, TRBD2 (5 bases). Trimming shortened V by 0 bases and J by 4 bases, and 18 bases separated the two germline ends. The CDR3 covers 17 residues. Per germline, CDR1 SGDLS and CDR2 YYNGEE. CDR3: CASSVGIARATADTQYF. The CDR3 coding sequence is TGTGCCAGCAGCGTAGGGATAGCGAGGGCGACGGCAGATACGCAGTATTTT.

A note on this clone: Since a much larger clone is just one base distant, this may be a read error. The chain has TRBV15 and TRBJ2-5, with D possibly matching TRBD2 (6 bases). From germline, CDR1 is LNHNV and CDR2 YYDKDF (reference sequence). The CDR3 runs 13 residues. V was clipped by 7 bases and J by 3 bases, with 12 bases between them. In DNA, the CDR3 is TGTGCCACCAATTGGAGGAGGGAAGAGACCCAGTACTTC. Translating gives CATNWRREETQYF.

The rearrangement links TRBV14 to TRBJ2-7; TRBD1 matches at 7 bases. The V and J ends lost 4 bases and 2 bases, in that order; junction bases with no gene match: 17. Per germline, CDR1 SGHDN and CDR2 FVKESK. The CDR3 covers 18 residues. The CDR3 nucleotides read TGTGCCAGCAGCCCGATAATCAACACAGGGGCTTCGGCCTACGAGCAGTACTTC. Amino acid sequence: CASSPIINTGASAYEQYF.

The chain combines TRBV5-1 with TRBJ1-1; 8 nucleotides agree with TRBD1. The CDR3 runs 16 residues. Germline V lookup: CDR1 SGHRS, CDR2 YFSETQ. Trimming at V came to 2 bases and at J to 3 bases, leaving 9 bases not matched to a gene. This CDR3 reads CASSLALDRAHTEAFF. In DNA, the CDR3 is TGCGCCAGCAGCTTAGCCTTGGACAGGGCTCACACTGAAGCTTTCTTT.

The genes are TRBV7-2 and TRBJ2-7; D is ambiguous. The CDR3 spans 11 residues. V was clipped by 2 bases and J by 7 bases, with 6 bases between them. Germline V gene sequence: CDR1 SGHTA, CDR2 FQGNSA. The CDR3 sequence is CASSLRKEQYF. The CDR3 region has the DNA TGTGCCAGCAGCTTAAGGAAAGAGCAGTACTTC. The full variable domain, completed using reference TRBV7-2 and TRBJ2-7, is GAGVSQSPSNKVTEKGKDVELRCDPISGHTALYWYRQSLGQGLEFLIYFQGNSAPDKSGLPSDRFSAERTGGSVSTLTIQRTQQEDSAVYLCASSLRKEQYFGPGTRLTVT.

The chain carries TRBV20-1 and TRBJ1-6; tentative D call: TRBD1 (6 bases). CDR1 is DFQATT, CDR2 SNEGSKA, per germline (reference sequence). This CDR3 spans 11 amino acids. The V gene lost 6 bases and the J gene lost 8 bases, with 8 bases spanning the gap. CDR3 loop: CSAWTDSPLHF. CDR3 in DNA: TGCAGTGCCTGGACAGATTCACCCCTCCACTTT.

The genes are TRBV5-1 and TRBJ2-2, with D tentatively TRBD2 (5 bases). The CDR3 is 14 residues long. The germline V gene encodes CDR1 SGHRS and CDR2 YFSETQ. Trimming left V 6 bases short and J 4 bases short, with 13 bases between. CDR3 bases: TGCGCCAGCACGTGGGAGCGGATCACCGGGGAGCTGTTTTTT. The encoded protein is CASTWERITGELFF.

The chain employs TRBV29-1 and TRBJ1-4; the D is unclear. The CDR3 contains 14 residues. Trimming took 5 bases from V and 3 from J, leaving 13 bases between them. Germline CDR1 reads SQVTM; CDR2 reads ANQGSEA. The DNA of the CDR3 is TGCAGCGTTACCCCTGGGTCTTCTAATGAAAAACTGTTTTTT. This codes for CSVTPGSSNEKLFF.

This clone showed up just once. The V gene is TRBV23-1, the J gene TRBJ1-4; the D is unclear. Being an ORF, TRBV23-1 has a function that is uncertain. The V end was cut by 3 bases, the J end by 4 bases, with 6 bases between. The length of the CDR3 is 13 residues. For the CDR3, the DNA is TGCGCCAGCAGTCATGAAGTTAATGAAAAACTGTTTTTT. Its translation: CASSHEVNEKLFF.

V and J are TRBV9 and TRBJ2-7; D is unclear. V lost 0 bases and J 0 bases, leaving 7 bases between the germline ends. Germline CDR1 and CDR2: SGDLS and YYNGEE. CDR3 length: 14 residues. CDR3 region: CASSVEAVSYEQYF. DNA for the CDR3: TGTGCCAGCAGCGTAGAGGCTGTCTCCTACGAGCAGTACTTC.

The chain joins TRBV6-1 to TRBJ1-2; D is possibly TRBD1 (5 bases). In germline, CDR1 is MNHNS, CDR2 SASEGT. V was trimmed by 3 bases and J by 13 bases, leaving 21 bases between them. This CDR3 is 14 amino acids long. This CDR3 reads CASSEWGTDGLLTF. CDR3 bases: TGTGCCAGCAGTGAGTGGGGGACGGACGGACTTCTCACCTTC.

The chain links TRBV5-4 to TRBJ2-3; D might be TRBD1 (6 bases). Germline values: CDR1 SGHNT, CDR2 YYREEE (reference sequence). The CDR3 has 14 residues. The V and J ends lost 9 bases and 2 bases respectively, with 16 bases between them. The CDR3 DNA sequence: TGTGCCACCCACAGGGATGGTGTCACAGATACGCAGTATTTT. Protein product: CATHRDGVTDTQYF.

The V gene is TRBV9, the J gene TRBJ2-7; 10 bases agree with TRBD1. CDR3 length: 17 residues. CDR1 and CDR2 from the germline V gene are SGDLS and YYNGEE. V shed 3 bases and J 2 bases; nucleotides not matched to a gene: 11. The CDR3 loop reads CASSATGVGQGTYEQYF. Here the CDR3 DNA reads TGTGCCAGCAGCGCCACCGGGGTGGGACAGGGGACCTACGAGCAGTACTTC.

In this sample, this clone turned up once. This sequence joins TRBV9 and TRBJ1-1; D possibly corresponds to TRBD1 (6 bases). The germline CDR1 and CDR2 sequences are SGDLS and YYNGEE. CDR3 length: 15 residues. V was clipped by 4 bases and J by 5 bases, with 18 bases between them. CDR3 amino acids: CASSLGGAWDTEAFF. CDR3 coding DNA: TGTGCCAGCAGCCTCGGGGGGGCCTGGGATACTGAAGCTTTCTTT.

This sequence joins TRBV5-1 and TRBJ1-5; the D gene is possibly TRBD1 (6 bases). Looked up from germline, CDR1 is SGHRS and CDR2 is YFSETQ. The CDR3 length is 15 residues. Trimming removed 4 bases at V and 7 bases at J, with 18 bases between. DNA for the CDR3: TGCGCCAGCAGCCCATTAGGGGGGACTGGGCAGCCCCAGCATTTT. Encoded protein: CASSPLGGTGQPQHF.

The CDR3 reads CASSSTKQGAPYEQYF. CDR3 bases: TGTGCCAGCAGCTCTACTAAACAGGGGGCGCCTTACGAGCAGTACTTC. V and J are TRBV5-6 and TRBJ2-7, with 9 bases matching TRBD1. This CDR3 spans 16 amino acids. The V gene's germline CDR1 is SGHDT and CDR2 YYEEEE. Unmatched junction bases numbered 11, after V lost 3 bases and J lost 4 bases.

The V and J genes are TRBV28 and TRBJ2-2; maybe TRBD2 (7 bases). This CDR3 region has 13 residues. CDR1 is MDHEN, CDR2 SYDVKM, per germline. Trimming stripped 7 bases from V and 8 bases from J, with 14 bases between. Written as DNA, the CDR3 is TGTGCCAGCATTAATCGGGGGGCGGGGGAGCTGTTTTTT. As protein: CASINRGAGELFF.